This T cell receptor (beta chain) stems from a study of post-analysis software for immune sequencing data. This clonotype turned up a few times. Its antigen remains unidentified. Unique molecular identifiers had been added to the TCR beta cDNA libraries. One entry per CDR3 protein, called by TCRdb with MiXCR from the PCR reads. The data contain 350,000 to 450,000 distinct CDR3 sequences, about 40% of them singletons. The V end lost 5 bases, the J end lost 3 bases, and 16 bases lay between the germline ends. The CDR3 runs 15 residues. Germline lookup yields CDR1 DFQATT and CDR2 SNEGSKA (reference sequence). Whole-study results and caveats: With TRBV5-6, TRBV5-1 and TRBV20-1 included, about five TRBV segments were more frequent in patients than in controls.

Material for sequencing was blood. The clonotype originates from a girl aged 2-10 years with multiple sclerosis. The chain carries TRBV20-1 and TRBJ1-4; D is uncertain. The CDR3 coding sequence is TGCAGTGCTCTATCCGCTAAGGGAGCTAATGAAAAACTGTTTTTT. The encoded protein is CSALSAKGANEKLFF.